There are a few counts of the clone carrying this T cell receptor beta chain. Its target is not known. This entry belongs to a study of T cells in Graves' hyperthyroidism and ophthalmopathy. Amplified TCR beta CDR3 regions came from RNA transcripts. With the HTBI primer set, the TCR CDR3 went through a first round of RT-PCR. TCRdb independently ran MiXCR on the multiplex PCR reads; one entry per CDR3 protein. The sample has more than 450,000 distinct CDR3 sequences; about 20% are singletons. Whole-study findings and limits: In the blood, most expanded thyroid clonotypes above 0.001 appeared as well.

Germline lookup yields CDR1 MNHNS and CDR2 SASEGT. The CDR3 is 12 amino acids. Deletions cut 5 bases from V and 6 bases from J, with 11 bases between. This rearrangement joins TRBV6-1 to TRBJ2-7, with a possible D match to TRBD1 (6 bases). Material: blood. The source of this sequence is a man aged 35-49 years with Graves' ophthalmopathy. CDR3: CASSKLGGEQYF. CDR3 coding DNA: TGTGCCAGCAGTAAGCTAGGGGGCGAGCAGTACTTC.